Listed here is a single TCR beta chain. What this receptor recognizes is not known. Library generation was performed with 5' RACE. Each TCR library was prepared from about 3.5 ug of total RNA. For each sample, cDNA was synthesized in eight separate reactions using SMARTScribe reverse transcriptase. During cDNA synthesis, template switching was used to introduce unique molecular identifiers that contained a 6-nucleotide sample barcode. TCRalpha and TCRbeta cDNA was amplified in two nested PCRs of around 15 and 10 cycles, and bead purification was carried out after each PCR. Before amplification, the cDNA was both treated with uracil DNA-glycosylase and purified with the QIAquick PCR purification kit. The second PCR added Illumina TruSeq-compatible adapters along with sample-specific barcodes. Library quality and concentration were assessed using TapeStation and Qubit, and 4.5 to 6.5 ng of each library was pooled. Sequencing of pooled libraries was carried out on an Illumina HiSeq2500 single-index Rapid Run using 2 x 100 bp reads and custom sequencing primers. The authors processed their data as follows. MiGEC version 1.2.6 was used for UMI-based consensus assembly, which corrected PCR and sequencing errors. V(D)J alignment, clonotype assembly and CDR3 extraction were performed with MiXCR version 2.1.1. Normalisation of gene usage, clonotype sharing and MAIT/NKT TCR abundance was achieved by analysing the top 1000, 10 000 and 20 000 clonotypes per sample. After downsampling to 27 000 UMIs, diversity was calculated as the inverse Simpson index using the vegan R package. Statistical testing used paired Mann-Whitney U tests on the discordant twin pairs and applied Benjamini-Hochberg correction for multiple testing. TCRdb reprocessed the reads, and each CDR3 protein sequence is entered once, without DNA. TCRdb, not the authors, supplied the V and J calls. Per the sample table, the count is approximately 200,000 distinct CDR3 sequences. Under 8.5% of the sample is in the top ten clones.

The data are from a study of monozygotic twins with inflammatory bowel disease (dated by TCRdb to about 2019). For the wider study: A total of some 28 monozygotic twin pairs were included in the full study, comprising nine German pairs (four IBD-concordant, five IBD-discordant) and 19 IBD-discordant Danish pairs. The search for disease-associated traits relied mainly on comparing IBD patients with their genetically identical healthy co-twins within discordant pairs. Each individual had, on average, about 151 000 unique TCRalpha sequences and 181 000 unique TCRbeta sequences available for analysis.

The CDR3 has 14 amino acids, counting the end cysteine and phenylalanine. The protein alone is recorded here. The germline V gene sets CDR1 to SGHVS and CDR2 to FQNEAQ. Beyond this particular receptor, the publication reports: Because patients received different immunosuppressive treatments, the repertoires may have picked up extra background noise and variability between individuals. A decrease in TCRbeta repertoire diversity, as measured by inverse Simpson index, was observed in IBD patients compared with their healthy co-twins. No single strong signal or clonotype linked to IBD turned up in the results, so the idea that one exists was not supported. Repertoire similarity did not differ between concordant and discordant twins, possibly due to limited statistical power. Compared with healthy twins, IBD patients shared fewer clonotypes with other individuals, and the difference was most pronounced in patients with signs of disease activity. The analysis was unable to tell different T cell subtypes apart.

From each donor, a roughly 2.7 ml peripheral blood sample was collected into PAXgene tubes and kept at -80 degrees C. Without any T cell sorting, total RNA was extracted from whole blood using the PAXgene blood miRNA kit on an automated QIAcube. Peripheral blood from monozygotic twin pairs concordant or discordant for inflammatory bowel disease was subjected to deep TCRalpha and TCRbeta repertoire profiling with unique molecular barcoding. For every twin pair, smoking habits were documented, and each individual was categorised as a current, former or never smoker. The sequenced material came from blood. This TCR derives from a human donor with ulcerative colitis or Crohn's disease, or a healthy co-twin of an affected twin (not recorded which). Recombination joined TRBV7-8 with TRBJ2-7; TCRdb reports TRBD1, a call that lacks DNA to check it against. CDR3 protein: CASSLRDIRYEQYF.